This TCR beta chain was captured by sequencing in a study of T-cell memory formation after mild COVID-19. Findings of the study overall: Shrinking CD4+ clones resided mostly in CM and EM, and CD8+ ones in EMRA. Clones that shrank (day 15 to 85) were balanced CD4/CD8, whereas later expanders leaned CD4+.

V was clipped by 5 bases and J by 5 bases, with 9 bases between them. The CDR3 contains 12 residues. To note about this clonotype: Its antigen is still unknown.

Constant-segment primers served in 5'RACE that generated TCR alpha and TCR beta cDNA libraries bearing sample barcodes and UMIs. In TCRdb, the 5' RACE reads were re-called with MiXCR into one record per CDR3 protein. The table has about 250,000 distinct CDR3 sequences, roughly 14% seen once. The sample consisted of PBMCs or a T cell subset sorted from them (not recorded which). The chain is built from TRBV12-3 or TRBV12-4 and TRBJ2-5; D is uncertain. The receptor was isolated from an adult woman who had mild COVID-19 (a few samples of this study predate the infection). Cell type and time point are not known. CDR3 in DNA: TGTGCCAGCAGTCAAGACATGGAGACCCAGTACTTC. Translation gives CASSQDMETQYF.